These T cell receptor beta chains were read from a single sample in a study of T cell repertoires in cytomegalovirus infection. MiXCR, applied by TCRdb to the reads, yields one record per CDR3 protein. This table has roughly 720,000 distinct CDR3 sequences, about 40% appearing once. The sample comprised PBMCs. All receptors come from a human donor in good health (CMV status not recorded). Some clones in this sample may be carry-over from other donors' samples. Each CDR3 is given with its conserved first and last residue. A D gene is named only where the DNA matches it firmly. Only part of the rows carry a size: once, few, many, or a class if the clone is expanded.

- | TRBJ2-1 | - | TRBV28 | CASSFSMLSSESSYNEQFF | TGTGCCAGCAGTTTTTCAATGTTGTCTAGCGAGAGCTCCTACAATGAGCAGTTCTTC
- | TRBJ2-3 | - | TRBV6-4 | CASSESVGAPDTQYF | TGTGCCAGCAGTGAGTCGGTGGGGGCCCCAGATACGCAGTATTTT
few | TRBJ1-5 | - | TRBV28 | CASSVPGRTNF | TGTGCCAGCAGTGTTCCGGGCAGAACGAATTTT
- | TRBJ1-6 | TRBD1 | TRBV28 | CASIRDRDYSPLHF | TGTGCCAGCATCAGGGACAGGGACTATTCACCCCTCCACTTT
many | TRBJ1-4 | - | TRBV7-2 | CASSLTTGRQTTNEKLFF | TGTGCCAGCAGCTTAACGACCGGACGGCAGACAACTAATGAAAAACTGTTTTTT
- | TRBJ1-5 | - | TRBV2 | CASSDDNNQPQHF | TGTGCCAGCAGTGATGACAACAATCAGCCCCAGCATTTT
- | TRBJ2-1 | TRBD1 | TRBV11-2 | CASRERQGVISEQFF | TGTGCCAGCAGGGAACGACAGGGGGTAATCAGTGAGCAGTTCTTC
- | TRBJ2-5 | TRBD2 | TRBV7-9 | CSSSTRSGISQSAKETQYF | TGTTCCAGCAGCACTCGCAGCGGGATTAGTCAGTCTGCTAAAGAGACCCAGTACTTC
- | TRBJ2-1 | - | TRBV24-1 | CATSQQGSSYNEQFF | TGTGCCACCAGCCAGCAAGGGAGCTCCTACAATGAGCAGTTCTTC
- | TRBJ2-3 | TRBD2 | TRBV5-4 | CASSFGLAGLTDTQYF | TGTGCCAGCAGCTTTGGCTTAGCGGGGCTCACAGATACGCAGTATTTT
few | TRBJ1-1 | - | TRBV4-1 | CASSQEPGPGQAFF | TGCGCCAGCAGCCAAGAGCCGGGGCCAGGCCAAGCTTTCTTT
- | TRBJ1-5 | TRBD1 | TRBV6-4 | CASSPFPGGDQPQHF | TGTGCCAGCAGTCCCTTTCCAGGGGGGGATCAGCCCCAGCATTTT
- | TRBJ2-3 | - | TRBV20-1 | CSATRTEASTDTQYF | TGCAGTGCTACCCGGACAGAAGCTAGCACAGATACGCAGTATTTT
few | TRBJ1-6 | - | TRBV19 | CASRPPGTPWSPLHF | TGTGCCAGTAGGCCCCCCGGGACTCCGTGGAGTCCCCTCCACTTT
- | TRBJ2-5 | TRBD1 | TRBV25-1 | CASSVPGGKETQYF | TGTGCCAGCAGCGTCCCAGGGGGTAAAGAGACCCAGTACTTC
- | TRBJ2-1 | - | TRBV6-5 | CASSRAGPYNEQFF | TGTGCCAGCAGCCGTGCTGGTCCTTACAATGAGCAGTTCTTC
- | TRBJ2-7 | - | TRBV7-8 | CASILGEIGEQYF | TGTGCCAGCATCTTAGGGGAAATTGGCGAGCAGTACTTC
few | TRBJ2-3 | - | TRBV19 | CASTDRGKSTDTQYF | TGTGCCAGTACGGATCGGGGAAAAAGCACAGATACGCAGTATTTT
- | TRBJ2-3 | TRBD2 | TRBV27 | CASSLVTSGGSDTQYF | TGTGCCAGCAGTTTAGTCACTAGCGGGGGATCAGATACGCAGTATTTT
few | TRBJ2-1 | TRBD1 | TRBV6-1 | CASSRQGWGNEQFF | TGTGCCAGCAGTCGACAGGGATGGGGCAATGAGCAGTTCTTC
- | TRBJ2-3 | - | TRBV6-1 | CASRLPGTPTADTQYF | TGTGCCAGCAGGCTCCCCGGGACACCCACTGCAGATACGCAGTATTTT
- | TRBJ1-2 | - | TRBV28 | CASSGTLAQSNGYTF | TGTGCCAGCAGTGGAACACTGGCCCAGAGCAATGGCTACACCTTC
few | TRBJ1-4 | - | TRBV5-5 | CASSLVGLGDEKLFF | TGTGCCAGCAGCTTGGTTGGCCTGGGGGATGAAAAACTGTTTTTT
few | TRBJ2-5 | TRBD2 | TRBV7-7 | CASSLALAGDIQETQYF | TGTGCTAGCAGCTTAGCACTAGCGGGAGACATCCAAGAGACCCAGTACTTC
- | TRBJ2-1 | TRBD2 | TRBV5-1 | CASRKRGYNEQFF | TGCGCCAGCCGGAAGCGGGGTTACAATGAGCAGTTCTTC
- | TRBJ1-5 | - | TRBV19 | CASSWALTNSNQPQHF | TGTGCCAGTAGTTGGGCTCTTACCAATAGCAATCAGCCCCAGCATTTT
few | TRBJ2-3 | - | TRBV15 | CATSREIQGPWTDTQYF | TGTGCCACCAGCAGAGAGATACAGGGCCCATGGACAGATACGCAGTATTTT
- | TRBJ1-5 | - | TRBV19 | CASMTALNQPQHF | TGTGCCAGTATGACGGCCCTGAATCAGCCCCAGCATTTT
- | TRBJ1-5 | - | TRBV6-5 | CASRSESQGPSNQPQHF | TGTGCCAGCAGGTCTGAGTCACAGGGCCCTAGCAATCAGCCCCAGCATTTT
- | TRBJ1-2 | - | TRBV20-1 | CSARALVLDYGYTF | TGCAGTGCTAGGGCCCTAGTGCTTGACTATGGCTACACCTTC
- | TRBJ2-1 | - | TRBV6-6 | CATFSANNEQFF | TGTGCCACCTTCAGCGCAAACAATGAGCAGTTCTTC
- | TRBJ2-3 | - | TRBV5-1 | CASSWARTDTQYF | TGCGCCAGCAGCTGGGCCCGCACAGATACGCAGTATTTT
few | TRBJ2-5 | - | TRBV28 | CASSYRPVQETQYF | TGTGCCAGCAGTTACCGGCCAGTCCAAGAGACCCAGTACTTC
many | TRBJ2-1 | TRBD1 | TRBV7-2 | CASSRDSLKSSYNEQFF | TGTGCCAGCAGCCGGGACAGCCTAAAGAGCTCCTACAATGAGCAGTTCTTC
- | TRBJ1-2 | TRBD1 | TRBV2 | CASSSGTGRLYTF | TGTGCCAGCAGTTCAGGGACAGGGAGACTGTACACCTTC
- | TRBJ2-3 | - | TRBV7-6 | CASSLGAGSFTDTQYF | TGTGCCAGCAGCTTAGGGGCTGGTTCCTTCACAGATACGCAGTATTTT
few | TRBJ2-7 | - | TRBV6-8 | CASSLDRDYYEQYF | TGTGCCAGCAGTCTCGACAGGGACTACTACGAGCAGTACTTC
- | TRBJ1-5 | TRBD1 | TRBV15 | CATSRRTGSSGNQPQHF | TGTGCCACCAGCCGAAGGACAGGGAGCTCGGGCAATCAGCCCCAGCATTTT
- | TRBJ1-5 | - | TRBV7-6 | CASSAQVNQPQHF | TGTGCCAGCAGCGCTCAGGTCAATCAGCCCCAGCATTTT
- | TRBJ1-4 | - | TRBV20-1 | CSARPNLYREKLFF | TGCAGTGCTAGACCAAACTTGTACAGGGAAAAACTGTTTTTT
- | TRBJ2-4 | - | TRBV28 | CASRAGAGRIQYF | TGTGCCAGCAGGGCCGGGGCTGGGAGAATTCAGTACTTC
- | TRBJ1-1 | - | TRBV20-1 | CSAWDFPWNTEAFF | TGCAGTGCTTGGGATTTCCCCTGGAACACTGAAGCTTTCTTT
- | TRBJ2-7 | TRBD2 | TRBV11-1 | CASSFGTSGIYEQYF | TGTGCCAGCAGCTTCGGGACTAGCGGGATCTACGAGCAGTACTTC
many | TRBJ1-5 | - | TRBV7-9 | CASSRGESSNQPQHF | TGTGCCAGCAGCCGGGGCGAATCTAGCAATCAGCCCCAGCATTTT
few | TRBJ2-3 | TRBD1 | TRBV6-1 | CASSRYRGTGSEDTQYF | TGTGCCAGCAGTCGGTATCGTGGGACAGGGTCTGAAGATACGCAGTATTTT
many | TRBJ2-1 | TRBD1 | TRBV7-3 | CASSLRGAGGKGEQFF | TGTGCCAGCAGCTTAAGGGGGGCAGGGGGCAAGGGCGAGCAGTTCTTC
many | TRBJ2-7 | - | TRBV7-2 | CASSPAASQNYEQYF | TGTGCCAGCTCACCCGCGGCTAGCCAAAATTACGAGCAGTACTTC
- | TRBJ2-7 | - | TRBV2 | CASSEGTASSYEQYF | TGTGCCAGCAGTGAAGGGACAGCGAGCTCCTACGAGCAGTACTTC
many | TRBJ1-1 | TRBD1 | TRBV7-6 | CASSYDRDTEAFF | TGTGCCAGCAGCTACGACAGGGACACTGAAGCTTTCTTT